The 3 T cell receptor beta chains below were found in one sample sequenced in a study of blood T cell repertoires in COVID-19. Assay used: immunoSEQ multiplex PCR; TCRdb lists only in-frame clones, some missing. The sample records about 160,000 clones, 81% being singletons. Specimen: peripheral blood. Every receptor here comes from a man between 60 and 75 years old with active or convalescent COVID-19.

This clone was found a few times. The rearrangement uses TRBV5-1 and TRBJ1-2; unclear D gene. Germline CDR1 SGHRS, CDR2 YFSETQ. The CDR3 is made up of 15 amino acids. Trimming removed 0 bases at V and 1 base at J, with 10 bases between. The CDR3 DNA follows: TGCGCCAGCAGCTTGGACGGTAACCTTAACTATGGCTACACCTTC. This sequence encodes CASSLDGNLNYGYTF.

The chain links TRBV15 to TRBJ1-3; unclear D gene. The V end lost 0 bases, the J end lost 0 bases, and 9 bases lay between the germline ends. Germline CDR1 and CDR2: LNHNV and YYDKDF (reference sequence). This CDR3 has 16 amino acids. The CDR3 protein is CATSRDSEISGNTIYF. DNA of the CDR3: TGTGCCACCAGCAGAGACTCTGAGATCTCTGGAAACACCATATATTTT.

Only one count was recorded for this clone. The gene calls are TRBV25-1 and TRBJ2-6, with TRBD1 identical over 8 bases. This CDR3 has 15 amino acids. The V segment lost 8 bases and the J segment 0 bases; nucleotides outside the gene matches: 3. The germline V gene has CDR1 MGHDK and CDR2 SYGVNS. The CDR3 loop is CASGQGPSGANVLTF. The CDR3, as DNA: TGTGCCAGCGGACAGGGCCCCTCTGGGGCCAACGTCCTGACTTTC. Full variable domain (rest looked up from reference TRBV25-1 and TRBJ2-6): EADIYQTPRYLVIGTGKKITLECSQTMGHDKMYWYQQDPGMELHLIHYSYGVNSTEKGDLSSESTVSRIRTEHFPLTLESARPSHTSQYLCASGQGPSGANVLTFGAGSRLTVL.